This note documents a single T cell receptor (beta chain) sequence. Its antigen remains unknown. Naive CD45RA+ and memory CD45RA-negative subsets were split from CD4+ cells. The data belong to a study of shared clonotypes between healthy human individuals. About the research overall: With ages of 18 to 49, the donors were two women and three men. Study-wide results and caveats: Memory subsets generally showed lower estimated richness than naive subsets.

Clones were read by immunoSEQ multiplex PCR, and TCRdb kept only the in-frame ones, dropping some. This table has about 520,000 clones, approximately 95% appearing once. The germline V gene has CDR1 SGHAT and CDR2 FQNNGV. There are 16 residues in the CDR3. The ends lost 2 bases at V and 3 bases at J; junction bases unmatched: 4. This receptor was taken from a woman younger than 45 in good health. The sample taken for sequencing was naive CD4+ T cells sorted from blood. Sample subset: CD45RA+ positively selected. The rearrangement links TRBV11-2 to TRBJ2-2, with 9 nucleotides matching TRBD2. The CDR3 DNA reads as TGTGCCAGCAGCTTATGGACTAGCGCTTACACCGGGGAGCTGTTTTTT. This translates into CASSLWTSAYTGELFF.